The 10 T cell receptor beta chains in this list originate from one sample, sequenced in a study of shared clonotypes between healthy human individuals. This table comes from immunoSEQ multiplex PCR, and its TCRdb copy is limited to in-frame clones, with some not included. The profile shows some 1 million clones, around 74% of them singletons. The material sequenced was memory CD4+ T cells sorted from blood. This sample's subset: CD45RA-negative fraction. Receptors were obtained from a man aged 18 to 29 in good health.

This sequence joins TRBV9 and TRBJ2-5; TRBD2 is a possible D gene (5 bases). Germline loops: CDR1 SGDLS, CDR2 YYNGEE. V was pared by 0 bases and J by 6 bases, with 12 bases between. This CDR3 has 14 amino acids. The DNA of the CDR3 is TGTGCCAGCAGCGTAGAGTCTAGCCTACAGACCCAGTACTTC. It codes for CASSVESSLQTQYF.

The V and J genes are TRBV19 and TRBJ2-1; D ambiguous. Germline V gene sequence: CDR1 LNHDA, CDR2 SQIVND (reference sequence). V gave up 2 bases and J gave up 4 bases, with 12 bases separating them. The CDR3 has 15 amino acids. This CDR3 is CASSINRQAYNEQFF. The CDR3 nucleotides are TGTGCCAGTAGTATAAATCGGCAGGCGTACAATGAGCAGTTCTTC.

The chain combines TRBV28 with TRBJ1-1, with a weak D call TRBD1 (6 bases). Trimming stripped 4 bases from V and 4 bases from J, with 16 bases between. CDR1 and CDR2 (germline): MDHEN, SYDVKM. CDR3 length: 15 amino acids. CDR3 DNA sequence: TGTGCCAGCAGTTGGGGACGGGGGCGAAGCACTGAAGCTTTCTTT. This sequence encodes CASSWGRGRSTEAFF.

The chain couples TRBV2 to TRBJ2-3, with 7 bases lining up with TRBD2. The CDR3 has 17 residues. V lost 5 bases to trimming and J lost 1 base; unmatched junction nucleotides: 12. Germline V lookup: CDR1 SNHLY, CDR2 FYNNEI. The CDR3 DNA reads as TGTGCCAGCAGTTCCGGGACTACCTTCCGGGGCACAGATACGCAGTATTTT. Translation: CASSSGTTFRGTDTQYF.

The chain is built from TRBV5-6 and TRBJ1-1; unclear D gene. The CDR3 is 14 residues long. Trimming took 1 base from V and 0 from J, leaving 7 bases between them. Germline lookup yields CDR1 SGHDT and CDR2 YYEEEE. In nucleotides, the CDR3 is TGTGCCAGCAGCTTGCGGATCCTGAACACTGAAGCTTTCTTT. Translation: CASSLRILNTEAFF.

This clone was picked up one time. This chain links TRBV5-1 with TRBJ1-2; D may be TRBD1 (5 bases). This CDR3 is 12 amino acids long. V dropped 5 bases and J dropped 8 bases, with 13 bases sitting between them. Per germline, CDR1 SGHRS and CDR2 YFSETQ. The chain's CDR3 is CASSEGLRGYTF. CDR3 bases: TGCGCCAGCAGTGAGGGACTGCGGGGCTACACCTTC.

This clone appeared a few times. V usage is TRBV9 and J usage is TRBJ2-3; no definite D call. Germline loops: CDR1 SGDLS, CDR2 YYNGEE. Trimming took 0 bases from V and 5 from J, leaving 13 bases between them. The CDR3 is made up of 15 amino acids. DNA of the CDR3: TGTGCCAGCAGCGTAGATTCGAAAACCCGAGATACGCAGTATTTT. Its translation: CASSVDSKTRDTQYF.

This clone was counted a single time. The rearrangement links TRBV28 to TRBJ1-3, with D unclear. Trimming took off 2 bases at V and 4 bases at J, with 3 bases between the two ends. The CDR3 contains 12 residues. The germline V gene has CDR1 MDHEN and CDR2 SYDVKM. Here the CDR3 DNA reads TGTGCCAGCAGTTTAAACGGAAACACCATATATTTT. As protein: CASSLNGNTIYF.

In its sample, this clone was seen once. The rearrangement uses TRBV30 and TRBJ2-5; TRBD2 matches 9 bases. Trimming removed 1 base from V and 9 bases from J; junction bases left unmatched: 9. Germline assignment: CDR1 GTSNPN and CDR2 SVGIG (reference sequence). This CDR3 comprises 14 residues. The CDR3 spells CAWSAPTSGNPQYF. The CDR3 DNA sequence: TGTGCCTGGAGTGCCCCGACTAGCGGTAATCCCCAGTACTTC.

The chain couples TRBV11-2 to TRBJ2-1, with D perhaps matching TRBD1 (6 bases). Germline V gene lookup returns CDR1 SGHAT and CDR2 FQNNGV. Trimming took 2 bases from V and 2 from J, leaving 13 bases between them. The CDR3 spans 16 residues. CDR3 sequence reads: CASSLSGQATYNEQFF. The CDR3 bases are TGTGCCAGCAGCTTATCGGGACAAGCTACCTACAATGAGCAGTTCTTC.